What follows are 4 T cell receptor beta chains derived from one specimen sequenced in a study of blood T cells in healthy people across ages. The authors ran a second PCR of roughly 6 to 12 cycles using a sample-barcoded 5' primer and a J-beta primer mix. Using its own MiXCR run on the 5' RACE reads, TCRdb lists one record per CDR3 protein. The top ten clones hold 7.7% of a sample with 1.5 million to 2 million distinct CDR3 sequences, about 28% of them seen once. What was sequenced was blood. The receptors here all came from a woman aged 25 to 39 in good health.

V usage is TRBV20-1 and J usage is TRBJ1-5; D remains unclear. V was trimmed by 0 bases and J by 12 bases, leaving 12 bases between them. Germline V lookup: CDR1 DFQATT, CDR2 SNEGSKA (reference sequence). This CDR3 region has 12 residues. CDR3 nucleotides: TGCAGTGCTAGAGATATAACCCGCGACCAGCATTTT. The encoded protein is CSARDITRDQHF.

This clonotype showed up just a few times. The rearrangement links TRBV28 to TRBJ1-5, with D perhaps TRBD1 (5 bases). Trimming cost V 8 bases and J 5 bases, with 19 bases left between them. In germline, CDR1 is MDHEN, CDR2 SYDVKM. The CDR3 has 15 residues. DNA for the CDR3: TGTGCCAGCCACAGGCGCAGGCTGCGCGATCAGCCCCAGCATTTT. It encodes CASHRRRLRDQPQHF.

This clonotype was seen a few times. This chain links TRBV27 with TRBJ2-1; 7 positions agree with TRBD1. CDR1 MNHEY and CDR2 SMNVEV come from the germline V gene (reference sequence). This CDR3 comprises 15 residues. J gave up 8 bases and V 2 bases, and 9 bases lay outside the gene matches. This CDR3 reads CASSLAGGMGDEQFF. The DNA for the CDR3 is TGTGCCAGCAGTTTAGCAGGGGGTATGGGCGATGAGCAGTTCTTC.

This clonotype was detected ten times or more. CDR3 bases: TGCGCCAGCAGCCAAAGTCGGTGGGAGACCCAGTACTTC. It codes for CASSQSRWETQYF. The rearrangement joins TRBV4-3 to TRBJ2-5; unclear D gene. Deletions cut 2 bases from V and 5 bases from J, with 9 bases between. Per the germline V gene, CDR1 is LGHNA and CDR2 is YSLEER. CDR3 length equals 13 residues.